This entry describes one T cell receptor (beta chain). Original handling: Amplification with reference gene primers provided the estimates of nucleated cell counts. Sequencing used immunoSEQ multiplex PCR; TCRdb keeps in-frame clones, though not all of them. Clone size and the V and J calls come from that table; the DNA yielded D and trimming. The table lists roughly 220,000 clones, around 84% of them singletons. In germline, CDR1 is KGHDR, CDR2 SFDVKD. J was trimmed by 7 bases and V by 0 bases; bases with no gene match: 6. The CDR3 extends over 16 amino acids. Participant age was about 18 to 89 years, and participants resided in fewer than 25 US areas. Recovered status applied to Cohort 3 donors who had two consecutive negative PCRs. It also applied to those with clearance or with symptom resolution. The data derive from a study of blood T cell repertoires in COVID-19. Study-wide context: Sources were T cells, B-cell-depleted T cells, or PBMCs; the material itself was cDNA or gDNA.

The TCR comes from a middle-aged woman who had recovered from COVID-19. Sequencing was done on a sample of PBMCs or T cells enriched from blood (not recorded which). J is TRBJ2-1 and V is TRBV24-1, with 9 bases lining up with TRBD2. Here the CDR3 reads CATSDLSSGSGNEQFF. The CDR3 coding sequence is TGTGCCACCAGTGATTTGAGTAGCGGGAGTGGAAATGAGCAGTTCTTC.